This TCR beta chain was identified during a study of shared clonotypes between healthy human individuals. Genomic DNA per cell subset filled all wells of several immunoSEQ plates. Methods used by the authors: ImmunoSEQ gave junction-only sequences without quality scores, so filtering differed. Profiled with immunoSEQ multiplex PCR; TCRdb holds only in-frame clones, not every one. The DNA gave D and trimming, while V, J and clone size come from that table. The table shows about 470,000 clones, with roughly three quarters occurring only once. CDR1 ENHRY and CDR2 SYGVKD come from the germline V gene. The CDR3 length is 14 residues. The V and J ends lost 11 bases and 0 bases respectively, with 16 bases between them. Donors comprised only Caucasian adults living in Nashville, Tennessee. The unsorted samples took about 100 million PBMCs to get genomic DNA.

The chain recombines TRBV10-3 with TRBJ2-5, with D perhaps being TRBD1 or TRBD2 (6 bases each). What was sequenced was PBMCs. This clonotype was sampled from a woman aged 40 to 49 in good health. Some clones in this sample may be carry-over from other donors' samples. The CDR3 loop reads CAPRGAGDQETQYF. CDR3 DNA sequence: TGTGCCCCTAGGGGGGCCGGAGACCAAGAGACCCAGTACTTC.